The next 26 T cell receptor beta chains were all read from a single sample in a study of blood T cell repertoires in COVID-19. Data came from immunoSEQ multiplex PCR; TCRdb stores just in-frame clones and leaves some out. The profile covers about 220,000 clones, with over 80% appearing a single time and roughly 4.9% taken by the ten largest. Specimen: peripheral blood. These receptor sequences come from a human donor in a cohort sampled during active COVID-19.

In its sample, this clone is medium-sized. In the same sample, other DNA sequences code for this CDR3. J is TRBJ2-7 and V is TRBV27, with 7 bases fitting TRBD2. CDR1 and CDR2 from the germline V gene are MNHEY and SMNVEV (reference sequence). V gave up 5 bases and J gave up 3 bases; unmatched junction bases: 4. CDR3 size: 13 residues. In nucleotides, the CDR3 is TGTGCCAGCAGTCTTCGGGACTACTACGAGCAGTACTTC. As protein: CASSLRDYYEQYF.

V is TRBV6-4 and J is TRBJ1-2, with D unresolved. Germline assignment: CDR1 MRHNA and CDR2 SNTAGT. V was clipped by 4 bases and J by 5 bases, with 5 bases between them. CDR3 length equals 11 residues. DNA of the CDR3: TGTGCCAGCAGTGGAGGGTATGGCTACACCTTC. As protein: CASSGGYGYTF.

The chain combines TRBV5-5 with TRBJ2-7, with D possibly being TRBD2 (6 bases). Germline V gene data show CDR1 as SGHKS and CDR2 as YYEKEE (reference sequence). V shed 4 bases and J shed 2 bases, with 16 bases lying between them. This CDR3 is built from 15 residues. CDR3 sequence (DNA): TGTGCCAGCAGCCCCCGCCCAGGAGGGGCCTACGAGCAGTACTTC. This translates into CASSPRPGGAYEQYF.

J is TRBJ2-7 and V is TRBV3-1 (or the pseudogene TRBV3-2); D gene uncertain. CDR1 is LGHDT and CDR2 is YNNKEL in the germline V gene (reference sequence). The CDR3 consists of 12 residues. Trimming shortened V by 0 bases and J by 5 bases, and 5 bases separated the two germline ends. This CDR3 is CASSQDTHEQYF. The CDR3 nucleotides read TGTGCCAGCAGCCAAGATACTCACGAGCAGTACTTC.

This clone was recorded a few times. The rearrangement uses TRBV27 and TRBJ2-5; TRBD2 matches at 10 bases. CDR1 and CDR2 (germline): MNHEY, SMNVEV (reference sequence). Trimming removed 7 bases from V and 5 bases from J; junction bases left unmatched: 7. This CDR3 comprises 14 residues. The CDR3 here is CASTEREGRETQYF. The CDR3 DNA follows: TGTGCCAGCACGGAGCGGGAGGGCCGGGAGACCCAGTACTTC.

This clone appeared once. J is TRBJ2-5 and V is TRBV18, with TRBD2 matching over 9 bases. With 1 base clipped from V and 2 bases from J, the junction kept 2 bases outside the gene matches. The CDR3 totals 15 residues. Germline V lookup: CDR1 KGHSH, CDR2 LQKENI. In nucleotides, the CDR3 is TGTGCCAGCTCACCACTAGCGGGAGTTCAAGAGACCCAGTACTTC. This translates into CASSPLAGVQETQYF.

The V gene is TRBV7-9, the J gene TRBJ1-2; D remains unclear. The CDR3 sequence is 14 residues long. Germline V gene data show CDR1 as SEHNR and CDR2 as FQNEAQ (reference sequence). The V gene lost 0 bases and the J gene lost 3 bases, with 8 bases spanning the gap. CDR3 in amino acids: CASSLAGRDYGYTF. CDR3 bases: TGTGCCAGCAGCTTAGCAGGGAGGGACTATGGCTACACCTTC.

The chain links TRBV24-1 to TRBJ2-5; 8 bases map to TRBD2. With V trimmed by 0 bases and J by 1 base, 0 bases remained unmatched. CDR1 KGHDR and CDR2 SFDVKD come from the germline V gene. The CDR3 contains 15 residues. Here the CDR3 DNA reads TGTGCCACCAGTGATTTGGGGACTAGCCAAGAGACCCAGTACTTC. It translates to CATSDLGTSQETQYF.

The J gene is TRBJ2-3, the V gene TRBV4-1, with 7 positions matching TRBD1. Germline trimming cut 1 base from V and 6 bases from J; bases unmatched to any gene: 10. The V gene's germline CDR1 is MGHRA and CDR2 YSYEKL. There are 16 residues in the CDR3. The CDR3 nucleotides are TGCGCCAGCAGCCAAGTAGGCGGGCTCAGGGGGGATACGCAGTATTTT. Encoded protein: CASSQVGGLRGDTQYF.

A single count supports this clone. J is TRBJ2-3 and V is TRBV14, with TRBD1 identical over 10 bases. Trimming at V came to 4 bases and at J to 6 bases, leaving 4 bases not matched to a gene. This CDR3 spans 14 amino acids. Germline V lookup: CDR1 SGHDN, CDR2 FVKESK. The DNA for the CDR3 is TGTGCCAGCAGCCCTCCGGGACAGGGGGATACGCAGTATTTT. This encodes CASSPPGQGDTQYF.

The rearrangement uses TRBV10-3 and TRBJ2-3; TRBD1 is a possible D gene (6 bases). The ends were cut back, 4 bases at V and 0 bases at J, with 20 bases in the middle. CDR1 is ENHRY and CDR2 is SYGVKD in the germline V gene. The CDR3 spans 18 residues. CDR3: CAISASRDKVSSTDTQYF. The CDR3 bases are TGTGCCATCAGTGCATCACGGGACAAGGTCTCTAGCACAGATACGCAGTATTTT.

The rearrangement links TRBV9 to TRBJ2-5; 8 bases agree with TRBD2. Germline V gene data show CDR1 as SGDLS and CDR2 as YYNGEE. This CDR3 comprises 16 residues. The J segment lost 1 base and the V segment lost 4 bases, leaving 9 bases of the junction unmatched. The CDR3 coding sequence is TGTGCCAGCAGCTCCCGGGGGGGATTACCCCAAGAGACCCAGTACTTC. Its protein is CASSSRGGLPQETQYF.

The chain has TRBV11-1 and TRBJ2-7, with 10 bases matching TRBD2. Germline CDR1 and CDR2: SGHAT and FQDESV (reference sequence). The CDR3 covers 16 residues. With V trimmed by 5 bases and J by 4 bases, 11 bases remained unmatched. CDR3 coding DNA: TGTGCCAGCAGCCGCGCCGAGGCTAGCGGGAGATACGAGCAGTACTTC. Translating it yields CASSRAEASGRYEQYF.

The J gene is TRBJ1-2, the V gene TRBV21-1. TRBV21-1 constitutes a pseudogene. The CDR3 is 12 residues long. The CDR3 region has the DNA TGTGCCAGCAGCAAAGCGGGAGAGGGCTACACCTTC. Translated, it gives CASSKAGEGYTF.

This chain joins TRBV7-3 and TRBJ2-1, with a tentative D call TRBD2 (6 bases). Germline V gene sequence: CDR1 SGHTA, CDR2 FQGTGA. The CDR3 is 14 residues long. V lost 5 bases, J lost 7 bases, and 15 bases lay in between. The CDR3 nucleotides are TGTGCCAGCAGCCAAGAGACTAGTAAGAATGAGCAGTTCTTC. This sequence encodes CASSQETSKNEQFF.

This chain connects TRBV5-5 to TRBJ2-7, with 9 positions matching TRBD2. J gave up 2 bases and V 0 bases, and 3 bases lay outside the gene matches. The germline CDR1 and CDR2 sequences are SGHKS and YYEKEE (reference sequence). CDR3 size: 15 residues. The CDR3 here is CASSLVTSGAYEQYF. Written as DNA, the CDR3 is TGTGCCAGCAGCTTGGTGACTAGCGGAGCCTACGAGCAGTACTTC.

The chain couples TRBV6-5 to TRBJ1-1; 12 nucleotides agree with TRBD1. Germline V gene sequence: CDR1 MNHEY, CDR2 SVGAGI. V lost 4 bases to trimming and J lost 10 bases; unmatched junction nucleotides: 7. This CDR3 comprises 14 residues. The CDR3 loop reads CASSSSGTGGLAFF. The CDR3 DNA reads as TGTGCCAGCAGTTCCTCGGGGACAGGGGGCTTAGCTTTCTTT.

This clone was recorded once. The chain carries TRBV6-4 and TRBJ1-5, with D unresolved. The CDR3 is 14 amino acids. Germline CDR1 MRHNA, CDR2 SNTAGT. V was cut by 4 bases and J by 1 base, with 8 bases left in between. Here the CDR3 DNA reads TGTGCCAGCAGTGTCCCAGTAAGCAATCAGCCCCAGCATTTT. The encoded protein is CASSVPVSNQPQHF.

The CDR3 sequence is CASSLMAGASYEQYF. The CDR3 bases are TGTGCCAGCAGCTTAATGGCGGGGGCCTCCTACGAGCAGTACTTC. The chain links TRBV7-7 to TRBJ2-7; TRBD2 is a possible D gene (7 bases). V gave up 2 bases and J gave up 0 bases, with 11 bases separating them. The CDR3 covers 15 residues. The germline V gene has CDR1 SSHAT and CDR2 FNYEAQ (reference sequence).

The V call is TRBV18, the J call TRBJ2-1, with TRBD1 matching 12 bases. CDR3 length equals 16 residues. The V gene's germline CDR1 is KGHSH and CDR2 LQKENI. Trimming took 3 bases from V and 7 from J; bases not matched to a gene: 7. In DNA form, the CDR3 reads TGTGCCAGCTCACCTCCCGGGACAGGGGGCGGAAATGAGCAGTTCTTC. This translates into CASSPPGTGGGNEQFF.

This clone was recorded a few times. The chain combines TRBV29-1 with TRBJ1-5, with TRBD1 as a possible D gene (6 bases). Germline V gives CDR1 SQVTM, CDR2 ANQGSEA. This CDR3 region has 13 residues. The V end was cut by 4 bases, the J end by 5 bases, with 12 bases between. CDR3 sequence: CSVVQGGHQPQHF. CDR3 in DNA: TGCAGCGTTGTACAGGGTGGTCATCAGCCCCAGCATTTT.

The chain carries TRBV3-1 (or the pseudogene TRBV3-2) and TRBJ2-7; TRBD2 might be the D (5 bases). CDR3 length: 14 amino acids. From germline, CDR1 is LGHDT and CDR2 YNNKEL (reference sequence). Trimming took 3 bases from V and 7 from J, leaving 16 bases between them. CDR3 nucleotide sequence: TGTGCCAGCAGCCATCTTGGGAGAGGGTGGGAGCAGTACTTC. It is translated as CASSHLGRGWEQYF.

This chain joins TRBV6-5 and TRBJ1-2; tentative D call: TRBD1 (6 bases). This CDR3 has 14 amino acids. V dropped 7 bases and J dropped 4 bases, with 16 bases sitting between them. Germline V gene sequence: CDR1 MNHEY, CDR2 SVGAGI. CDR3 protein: CASTETGYTYGYTF. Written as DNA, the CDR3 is TGTGCCAGCACCGAGACAGGTTACACCTATGGCTACACCTTC.

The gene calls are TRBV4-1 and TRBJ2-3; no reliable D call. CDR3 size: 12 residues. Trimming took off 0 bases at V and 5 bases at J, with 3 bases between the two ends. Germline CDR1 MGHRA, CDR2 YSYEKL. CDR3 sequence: CASSQDRDTQYF. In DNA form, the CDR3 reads TGCGCCAGCAGCCAAGATCGAGATACGCAGTATTTT.

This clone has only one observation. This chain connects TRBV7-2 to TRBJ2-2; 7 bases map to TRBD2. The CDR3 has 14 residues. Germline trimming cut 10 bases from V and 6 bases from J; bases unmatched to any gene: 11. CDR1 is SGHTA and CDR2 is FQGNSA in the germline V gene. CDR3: CATRGVLAAGELFF. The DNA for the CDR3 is TGTGCCACCCGGGGGGTCCTGGCCGCCGGGGAGCTGTTTTTT. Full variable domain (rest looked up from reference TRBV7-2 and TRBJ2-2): GAGVSQSPSNKVTEKGKDVELRCDPISGHTALYWYRQSLGQGLEFLIYFQGNSAPDKSGLPSDRFSAERTGGSVSTLTIQRTQQEDSAVYLCATRGVLAAGELFFGEGSRLTVL.

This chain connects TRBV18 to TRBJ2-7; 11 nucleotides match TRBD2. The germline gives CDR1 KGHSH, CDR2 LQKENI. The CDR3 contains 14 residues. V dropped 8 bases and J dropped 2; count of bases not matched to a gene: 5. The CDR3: CASRTSGSPYEQYF. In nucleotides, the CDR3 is TGTGCCAGCCGGACTAGCGGGTCGCCCTACGAGCAGTACTTC.